The entry below describes one T cell receptor beta chain. Profiled with immunoSEQ multiplex PCR; TCRdb holds only in-frame clones, not every one. The sample lists about 37,000 clones; less than 90% were seen once. These data are taken from a study of T cell responses to AZD1222 COVID-19 vaccine. The germline CDR1 and CDR2 sequences are MNHEY and SMNVEV (reference sequence). V lost 5 bases, J lost 4 bases, and 12 bases lay in between. This CDR3 is 14 amino acids long. The origin of this receptor is an adult in good health. This sequence joins TRBV27 and TRBJ1-5; D remains ambiguous. The sequences come from peripheral blood, collected on day 0 of AZD1222 vaccination. The CDR3 here is CASSLGYKNQPQHF. The CDR3, as DNA: TGTGCCAGCAGTCTCGGATATAAAAATCAGCCCCAGCATTTT.